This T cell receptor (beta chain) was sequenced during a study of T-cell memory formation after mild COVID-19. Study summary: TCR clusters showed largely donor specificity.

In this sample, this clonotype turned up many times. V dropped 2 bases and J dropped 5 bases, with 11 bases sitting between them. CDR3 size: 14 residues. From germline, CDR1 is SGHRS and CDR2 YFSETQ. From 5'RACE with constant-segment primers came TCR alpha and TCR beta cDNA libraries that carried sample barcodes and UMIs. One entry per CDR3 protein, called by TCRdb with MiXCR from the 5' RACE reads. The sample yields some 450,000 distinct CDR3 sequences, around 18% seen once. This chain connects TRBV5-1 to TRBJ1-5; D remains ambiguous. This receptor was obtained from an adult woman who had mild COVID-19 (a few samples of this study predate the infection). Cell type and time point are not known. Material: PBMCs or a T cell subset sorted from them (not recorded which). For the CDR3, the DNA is TGCGCCAGCAGCTTACGCGGAGGTGATCAGCCCCAGCATTTT. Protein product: CASSLRGGDQPQHF.